In its sample, the clone carrying this T cell receptor beta chain was seen once. The CDR3 runs 15 residues. V lost 6 bases, J lost 4 bases, and 8 bases stayed unmatched. Germline CDR1 and CDR2: MNHEY and SMNVEV (reference sequence). Only in-frame clones appear in the TCRdb table, and some are missing; sequencing was by immunoSEQ multiplex PCR. The sample records 130,000 to 150,000 clones, around 94% being singletons. The data are from a study of control samples from healthy donors and cancer patients. Sequenced: PBMCs. This clonotype was obtained from a man aged 55 to 69 with colorectal cancer. V is TRBV27 and J is TRBJ1-2, with 10 bases matching TRBD1. The CDR3 DNA reads TGTGCCAGCAGGCCCCCGGGACAGGGGACCTATGGCTACACCTTC. It is translated as CASRPPGQGTYGYTF.